This T cell receptor beta chain was retrieved from a study of CD4 T cells in relation to SARS-CoV-2 and coronaviruses. The overall study: TCR beta CDR3s were sequenced after approximately ten-day antigen culture of PBMCs. Controls used an HIV-1 Nef peptide pool or no peptide.

The CDR3 runs to 13 residues. Trimming stripped 2 bases from V and 10 bases from J, with 11 bases between. In germline, CDR1 is LGHDT, CDR2 YNNKEL (reference sequence). The unexposed donors gave CD4+ T cells in about 2011-2018, prior to COVID-19. CD4+ T cells were isolated from the cells after 10 days of culture. Cells permitting, SARS-CoV-2 S/N and four cold-coronavirus spikes were tested on unexposed-donor CD4+ T cells. Each well had roughly 2.2 million PBMCs in about 5% human AB serum with IL-2. The repertoire was sequenced with immunoSEQ multiplex PCR; TCRdb's copy has only in-frame clones and lacks some. The table has tens of thousands of clones, roughly 76% seen once; the top ten hold 13% to 15%. On this clone: The antigen is not known.

The chain links TRBV3-1 (or the pseudogene TRBV3-2) to TRBJ1-4; TRBD1 is a possible D gene (5 bases). The sample was CD4+ T cells from PBMCs, cultured in vitro. The TCR was taken from a human donor in good health. The CDR3 loop is CASSQRTGSKLFF. CDR3 bases: TGTGCCAGCAGCCAACGCACAGGTTCAAAACTGTTTTTT.